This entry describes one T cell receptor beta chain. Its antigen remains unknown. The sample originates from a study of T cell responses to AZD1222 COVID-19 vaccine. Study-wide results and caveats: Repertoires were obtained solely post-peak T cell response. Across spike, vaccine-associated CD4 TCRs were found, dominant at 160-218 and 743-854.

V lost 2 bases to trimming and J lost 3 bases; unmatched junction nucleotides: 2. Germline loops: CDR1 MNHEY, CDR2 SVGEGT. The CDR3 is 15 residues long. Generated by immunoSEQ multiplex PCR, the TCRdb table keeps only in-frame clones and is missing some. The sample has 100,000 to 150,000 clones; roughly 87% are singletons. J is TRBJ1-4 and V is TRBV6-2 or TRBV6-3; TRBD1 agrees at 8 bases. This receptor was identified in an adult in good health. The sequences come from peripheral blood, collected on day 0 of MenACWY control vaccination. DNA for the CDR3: TGTGCCAGCAGTTACGGACAGGGTCCTAATGAAAAACTGTTTTTT. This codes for CASSYGQGPNEKLFF.